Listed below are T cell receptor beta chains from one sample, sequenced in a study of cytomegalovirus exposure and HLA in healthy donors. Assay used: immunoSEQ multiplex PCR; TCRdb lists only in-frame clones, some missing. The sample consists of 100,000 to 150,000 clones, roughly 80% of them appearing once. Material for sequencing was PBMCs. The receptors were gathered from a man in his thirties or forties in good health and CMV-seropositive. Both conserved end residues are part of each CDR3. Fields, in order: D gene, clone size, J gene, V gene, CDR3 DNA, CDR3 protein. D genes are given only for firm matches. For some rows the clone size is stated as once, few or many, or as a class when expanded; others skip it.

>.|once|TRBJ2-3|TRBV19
TGTGCCAGTAGTTCTCTCTCAAGCACGCAGTATTTT
CASSSLSSTQYF
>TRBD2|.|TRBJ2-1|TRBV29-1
TGCAGCGTTGTTTCTGTAGCGGGACTGTTCTTC
CSVVSVAGLFF
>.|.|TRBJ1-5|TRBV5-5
TGTGCCAGCAGCTCTGGCAGTAGCAATCAGCCCCAGCATTTT
CASSSGSSNQPQHF
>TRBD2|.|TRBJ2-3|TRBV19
TGTGCCAGAGGGGGACTAGCGGCAAGCACAGATACGCAGTATTTT
CARGGLAASTDTQYF
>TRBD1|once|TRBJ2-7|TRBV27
TGTGCCAGCAGTTTACTAGGGACAGACTACGAGCAGTACTTC
CASSLLGTDYEQYF
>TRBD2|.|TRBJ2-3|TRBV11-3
TGTGCCAGCAGCTCACGAGCGGGAGAGGAGGGTGGGGCAGATACGCAGTATTTT
CASSSRAGEEGGADTQYF
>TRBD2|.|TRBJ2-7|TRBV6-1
TGTGCCAGCAGTGAAGAGACTAGCGGGAGCTACGAGCAGTACTTC
CASSEETSGSYEQYF
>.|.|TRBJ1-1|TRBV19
TGTGCCAGTAGTACCCGTAACATGAACACTGAAGCTTTCTTT
CASSTRNMNTEAFF
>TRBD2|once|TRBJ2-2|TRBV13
TGTGCCAGCAGCTCGGGACTAGTGGTCGGGGAGCTGTTTTTT
CASSSGLVVGELFF
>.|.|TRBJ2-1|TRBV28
TGTGCCAGCAGTTTAAGGGGACACCTCGCCTACAATGAGCAGTTCTTC
CASSLRGHLAYNEQFF
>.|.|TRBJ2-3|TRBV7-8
TGTGCCAGCAGCTTCGACAGGAGTGCTAGCACAGATACGCAGTATTTT
CASSFDRSASTDTQYF
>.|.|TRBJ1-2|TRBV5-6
TGTGCCAGCAGCTTGATTCGGCAGGGGAGCGGCTACACCTTC
CASSLIRQGSGYTF
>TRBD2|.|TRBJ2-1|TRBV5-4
TGTGCCAGCAGCCTGGACTATAACGGGAGGTCCTACAATGAGCAGTTCTTC
CASSLDYNGRSYNEQFF
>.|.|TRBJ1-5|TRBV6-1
TGTGCCAGCAGTGAGGGGACAAGGGGCAATCAGCCCCAGCATTTT
CASSEGTRGNQPQHF
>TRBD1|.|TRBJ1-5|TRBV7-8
TGTGCCAGCAGCTCACAGGGGGGTCAGCCCCAGCATTTT
CASSSQGGQPQHF
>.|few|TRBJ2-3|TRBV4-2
TGTGCCAGCAGCCCCCACAGGGAATCGGCAGATACGCAGTATTTT
CASSPHRESADTQYF
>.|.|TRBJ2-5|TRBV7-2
TGTGCCAGCAGCCCTCAGATCGGGAGTGAGACCCAGTACTTC
CASSPQIGSETQYF
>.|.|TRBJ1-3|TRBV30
TGTGCCTGGAGTTCAGGCACTGGAAACACCATATATTTT
CAWSSGTGNTIYF
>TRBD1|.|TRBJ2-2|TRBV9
TGTGCCAGCAGCGTTGCAGGGGGCATGGACACCGGGGAGCTGTTTTTT
CASSVAGGMDTGELFF
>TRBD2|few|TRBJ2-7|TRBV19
TGTGCCAGTAGTCCCACAGCGGGAGCGGATGAGCAGTACTTC
CASSPTAGADEQYF
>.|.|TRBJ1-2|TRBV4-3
TGCGCCAGCAGCCAAGAGTATTTGGGGCTTTTTGGCTACACCTTC
CASSQEYLGLFGYTF
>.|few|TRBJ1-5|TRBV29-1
TGCAGCGTTATATCGGACGGACTAGCGGGTCAGCCCCAGCATTTT
CSVISDGLAGQPQHF